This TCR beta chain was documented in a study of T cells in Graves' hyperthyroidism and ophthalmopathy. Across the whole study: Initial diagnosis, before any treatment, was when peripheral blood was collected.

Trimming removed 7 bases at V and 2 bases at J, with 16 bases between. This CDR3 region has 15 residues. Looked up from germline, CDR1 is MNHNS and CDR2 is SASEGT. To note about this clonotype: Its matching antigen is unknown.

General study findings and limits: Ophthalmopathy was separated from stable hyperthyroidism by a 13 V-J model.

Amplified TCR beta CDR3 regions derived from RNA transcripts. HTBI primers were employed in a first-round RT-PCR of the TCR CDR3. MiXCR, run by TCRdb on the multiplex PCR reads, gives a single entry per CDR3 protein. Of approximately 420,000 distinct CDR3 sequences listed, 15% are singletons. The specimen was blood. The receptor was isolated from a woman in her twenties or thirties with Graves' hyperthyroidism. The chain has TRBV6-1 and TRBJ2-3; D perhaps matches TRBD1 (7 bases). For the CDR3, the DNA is TGTGCCAGCATTCCAGGGGGGACTCACACAGATACGCAGTATTTT. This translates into CASIPGGTHTDTQYF.